The T cell receptor (beta chain) under discussion was sequenced for a study of CD8 T cells in ankylosing spondylitis. Study-wide findings and caveats: A motif of eight or nine highly homologous TCR beta variants was seen as apparently characteristic of ankylosing spondylitis blood.

MiXCR, run by TCRdb on the 5' RACE reads, gives a single entry per CDR3 protein. This table has more than 500,000 distinct CDR3 sequences, over 4% appearing once. This clonotype was recorded at least ten times. Antigen specificity is unknown. This TCR was sampled from a male donor with ankylosing spondylitis. Sequencing input: blood, either unsorted or a sorted T cell fraction (not recorded which).

CDR3 bases: TGCAGTGCTAGAGAGGACACCAACTATGGCTACACCTTC. This translates into CSAREDTNYGYTF. V usage is TRBV20-1 and J usage is TRBJ1-2, with TRBD1 as a possible D gene (5 bases). Trimming took 0 bases from V and 2 from J, leaving 7 bases between them. Germline V CDR1 and CDR2: DFQATT, SNEGSKA (reference sequence). The CDR3 totals 13 residues.